This TCR beta chain is drawn from a study of T cell responses to AZD1222 COVID-19 vaccine (dated by TCRdb to the early 2020s). Regarding the research as a whole: TCR sequencing covered roughly 230 trial participants: 200 to 220 given two doses of AZD1222 and approximately 26 given two doses of MenACWY control vaccine. Trial participants were enrolled by age into 18-55, 56-69 and 70-plus year subgroups, with roughly 160, 29 and 62 TCR-sequenced participants respectively. General findings and caveats noted by the study authors: The vaccine-associated CD4 TCRs covered the entire spike protein, and the dominant responses fell in regions 160-218 and 743-854. Most participants were white British and females outnumbered males, and the authors suggested that clonal diversity may have been underestimated. After two AZD1222 doses, both the breadth and the depth of spike-specific TCRs were significantly higher than at day 0 and than in MenACWY recipients. Conclusions about previously exposed vaccinees are limited because only 5 or 6 AZD1222 recipients were SARS-CoV-2 seropositive at baseline. No day 14 peak-response samples were available, so repertoires were characterized only after the peak T cell response. Reportedly, almost half of the unique spike-specific TCRs recognized epitopes lying outside the regions that are mutated in the B.1.351 and B.1.1.7 variants. In the small 56-69-year group, the increase in depth fell short of significance, most likely because of low power.

According to the study, the label for this sample's time point signals: about 28 days (+/-7) after the second vaccine dose. What the treatment or condition label conveys for this sample: meningococcal conjugate vaccine given as trial control. Vaccinee samples were obtained from the UK trials COV001 and COV002, which included a single-blind randomized controlled phase 2/3 trial of AZD1222 (ChAdOx1 nCoV-19) in healthy adults. For TCRbeta chain sequencing, PBMC samples were collected from trial participants at day 0 and at day 28 after the second dose. A remark on this clone: Its antigen remains unidentified. The input lacks base qualities; no much larger clone sits a single base away.

V was cut back by 7 bases and J by 3 bases, leaving a gap of 6 bases between them. Reading from cysteine to phenylalanine, the CDR3 counts 10 amino acids. Only the CDR3 portion is preserved as DNA: 30 bases, with reading frame beginning at the first base. The germline V gene yields SQVTM for CDR1 and ANQGSEA for CDR2. The CDR3 regions of human TCRbeta chains were subjected to immunosequencing. Processing in the source paper ran as follows. Repertoire TCRs were checked for matches against a reference library of SARS-CoV-2-specific TCRs that had been generated using the MIRA antigen-specificity platform. Breadth was defined as the fraction of unique TCRs that were SARS-CoV-2-associated, and depth was defined as the fraction of total T cells that were SARS-CoV-2-associated. Using the MIRA data, every spike-specific TCR was mapped to the spike region that the TCR reacted to and assigned to either a CD4 or a CD8 class. Log10-transformed breadth and depth values were compared by one-way ANOVA with Sidak's multiple comparisons tests. TCRdb obtained this table from immuneACCESS and retained in-frame rearrangements with V and J assigned. These tables miss some clones; where compared with another copy, unresolved V genes account for less than half of the shortfall, and the remainder is unexplained. V and J calls and clone size are given by that table; D and trimming were obtained from the DNA. The sample table shows approximately 180,000 clones, and approximately 90% are seen once. Of the sample, more than 4% is held by the ten largest clones.

The material sequenced was peripheral blood, taken 28 days after the second dose of the MenACWY control vaccine. The TCR comes from an adult who received the MenACWY meningococcal vaccine as a control. The chain uses TRBV29-1 and TRBJ2-5, with a tentative D gene TRBD2 over 5 matching bases. The bases are TGCAGCGCCGGGGAAGAGACCCAGTACTTC. It translates to CSAGEETQYF.